This is a list of T cell receptor beta chains from one sample in a study of CD4 T cells in relation to SARS-CoV-2 and coronaviruses. Here immunoSEQ multiplex PCR was the method, and the copy in TCRdb shows in-frame clones only, minus some. Of around 23,000 clones in the sample, 75% to 85% were seen once. These receptors' antigens are unknown. Input material: CD4+ T cells from PBMCs, cultured in vitro. These receptors were obtained from a human donor in good health. The CDR3 runs from the conserved cysteine through the conserved F or W. Fields, in order: J gene, CDR3 length, clone size, D gene, V gene, CDR3 protein, CDR3 DNA. A D gene is named only where the DNA matches it firmly. Size is omitted from some rows. Given values are once, few, many or a class for expanded clones.

J gene: TRBJ1-1
CDR3 length: 14
clone size: -
D gene: -
V gene: TRBV28
CDR3 protein: CASSSGSLNTEAFF
CDR3 DNA: TGTGCCAGCAGTTCGGGGTCTTTGAACACTGAAGCTTTCTTT

J gene: TRBJ2-7
CDR3 length: 15
clone size: -
D gene: TRBD2
V gene: TRBV18
CDR3 protein: CASSPPSGRSYEQYF
CDR3 DNA: TGTGCCAGCTCACCCCCTAGCGGGCGTTCCTACGAGCAGTACTTC

J gene: TRBJ2-7
CDR3 length: 12
clone size: -
D gene: -
V gene: TRBV10-3
CDR3 protein: CAMGGRSYEQYF
CDR3 DNA: TGTGCCATGGGCGGCCGCTCCTACGAGCAGTACTTC

J gene: TRBJ2-3
CDR3 length: 13
clone size: -
D gene: -
V gene: TRBV10-3
CDR3 protein: CAISKGRPDTQYF
CDR3 DNA: TGTGCCATCAGTAAAGGGCGGCCAGATACGCAGTATTTT

J gene: TRBJ2-1
CDR3 length: 11
clone size: -
D gene: -
V gene: TRBV20-1
CDR3 protein: CSAKTPAEQFF
CDR3 DNA: TGCAGTGCCAAGACTCCCGCGGAGCAGTTCTTC

J gene: TRBJ2-3
CDR3 length: 16
clone size: -
D gene: -
V gene: TRBV18
CDR3 protein: CASSPPRQGWTDTQYF
CDR3 DNA: TGTGCCAGCTCACCCCCCCGGCAGGGCTGGACAGATACGCAGTATTTT

J gene: TRBJ2-5
CDR3 length: 16
clone size: -
D gene: TRBD2
V gene: TRBV3-1/TRBV3-2
CDR3 protein: CASSPGSGGTQETQYF
CDR3 DNA: TGTGCCAGCAGCCCGGGCTCGGGAGGCACCCAAGAGACCCAGTACTTC

J gene: TRBJ1-5
CDR3 length: 14
clone size: -
D gene: TRBD1
V gene: TRBV18
CDR3 protein: CASSPNEGAQPQHF
CDR3 DNA: TGTGCCAGCTCACCAAATGAGGGGGCTCAGCCCCAGCATTTT

J gene: TRBJ2-7
CDR3 length: 15
clone size: -
D gene: -
V gene: TRBV13
CDR3 protein: CASSLTAKSTYEQYF
CDR3 DNA: TGTGCCAGCAGCTTGACAGCCAAATCCACTTACGAGCAGTACTTC

J gene: TRBJ1-1
CDR3 length: 13
clone size: -
D gene: -
V gene: TRBV6-1
CDR3 protein: CASSDRANTEAFF
CDR3 DNA: TGTGCCAGCAGTGACCGGGCGAACACTGAAGCTTTCTTT

J gene: TRBJ2-5
CDR3 length: 10
clone size: -
D gene: -
V gene: TRBV2
CDR3 protein: CASSEETQYF
CDR3 DNA: TGTGCCAGCAGCGAAGAGACCCAGTACTTC

J gene: TRBJ2-1
CDR3 length: 15
clone size: -
D gene: TRBD1
V gene: TRBV3-1/TRBV3-2
CDR3 protein: CASSPQDRGYNEQFF
CDR3 DNA: TGTGCCAGCAGCCCTCAGGACAGGGGATACAATGAGCAGTTCTTC

J gene: TRBJ2-5
CDR3 length: 15
clone size: -
D gene: TRBD2
V gene: TRBV7-8
CDR3 protein: CASSFYTSGRAYQYF
CDR3 DNA: TGTGCCAGCAGCTTCTACACTAGCGGGAGGGCCTACCAGTACTTC

J gene: TRBJ1-1
CDR3 length: 14
clone size: -
D gene: -
V gene: TRBV3-1/TRBV3-2
CDR3 protein: CASSQVAGNTEAFF
CDR3 DNA: TGTGCCAGCAGCCAAGTAGCGGGTAACACTGAAGCTTTCTTT

J gene: TRBJ1-1
CDR3 length: 15
clone size: -
D gene: -
V gene: TRBV28
CDR3 protein: CASSLGGEGNTEAFF
CDR3 DNA: TGTGCCAGCAGTTTAGGTGGGGAGGGGAACACTGAAGCTTTCTTT

J gene: TRBJ2-3
CDR3 length: 20
clone size: once
D gene: -
V gene: TRBV21-1
CDR3 protein: CASSKDNRSFPNISTDTQYF
CDR3 DNA: TGTGCCAGCAGCAAAGATAACAGGTCATTCCCAAACATAAGCACAGATACGCAGTATTTT

J gene: TRBJ2-5
CDR3 length: 17
clone size: -
D gene: -
V gene: TRBV7-6
CDR3 protein: CATRGGLAKSLGETQYF
CDR3 DNA: TGTGCCACCCGAGGGGGGCTAGCGAAGTCCCTGGGGGAGACCCAGTACTTC

J gene: TRBJ2-7
CDR3 length: 15
clone size: -
D gene: -
V gene: TRBV3-1/TRBV3-2
CDR3 protein: CASSQDPSWGYEQYF
CDR3 DNA: TGTGCCAGCAGCCAAGATCCTAGCTGGGGATACGAGCAGTACTTC

J gene: TRBJ2-3
CDR3 length: 16
clone size: -
D gene: -
V gene: TRBV9
CDR3 protein: CASSLSGGASTDTQYF
CDR3 DNA: TGTGCCAGCAGCCTAAGTGGGGGGGCGAGCACAGATACGCAGTATTTT

J gene: TRBJ2-3
CDR3 length: 15
clone size: -
D gene: TRBD1
V gene: TRBV5-4
CDR3 protein: CASSFRGQGTDTQYF
CDR3 DNA: TGTGCCAGCAGCTTTAGGGGACAGGGAACAGATACGCAGTATTTT

J gene: TRBJ2-7
CDR3 length: 19
clone size: once
D gene: -
V gene: TRBV1
CDR3 protein: CTSSPQPTKTGIASYEQYF
CDR3 DNA: TGCACCAGCAGCCCCCAACCGACCAAGACAGGGATAGCCTCCTACGAGCAGTACTTC

J gene: TRBJ2-7
CDR3 length: 13
clone size: -
D gene: -
V gene: TRBV11-2
CDR3 protein: CASSNGAGYEQYF
CDR3 DNA: TGTGCCAGCAGCAATGGGGCCGGCTACGAGCAGTACTTC

J gene: TRBJ1-2
CDR3 length: 16
clone size: -
D gene: TRBD1
V gene: TRBV30
CDR3 protein: CAWSSPFGQGDYGYTF
CDR3 DNA: TGTGCCTGGAGCTCCCCGTTCGGACAGGGGGACTATGGCTACACCTTC

J gene: TRBJ1-1
CDR3 length: 16
clone size: -
D gene: -
V gene: TRBV2
CDR3 protein: CASSEAHWQGNTEAFF
CDR3 DNA: TGTGCCAGCAGTGAAGCTCACTGGCAGGGGAACACTGAAGCTTTCTTT

J gene: TRBJ2-2
CDR3 length: 16
clone size: -
D gene: TRBD2
V gene: TRBV2
CDR3 protein: CASSEPTSGTTGELFF
CDR3 DNA: TGTGCCAGCAGTGAACCAACTAGCGGGACCACCGGGGAGCTGTTTTTT

J gene: TRBJ2-3
CDR3 length: 14
clone size: -
D gene: -
V gene: TRBV19
CDR3 protein: CASSIRGEPDTQYF
CDR3 DNA: TGTGCCAGTAGTATTCGGGGAGAGCCAGATACGCAGTATTTT

J gene: TRBJ2-3
CDR3 length: 15
clone size: -
D gene: TRBD2
V gene: TRBV5-1
CDR3 protein: CASSFPAGMADTQYF
CDR3 DNA: TGCGCCAGCAGCTTCCCAGCGGGAATGGCAGATACGCAGTATTTT

J gene: TRBJ2-7
CDR3 length: 11
clone size: -
D gene: -
V gene: TRBV6-5
CDR3 protein: CASSSRYEQYF
CDR3 DNA: TGTGCCAGCAGTTCCCGTTACGAGCAGTACTTC

J gene: TRBJ2-1
CDR3 length: 16
clone size: -
D gene: TRBD2
V gene: TRBV5-8
CDR3 protein: CASPSGRPTPDNEQFF
CDR3 DNA: TGTGCCAGCCCTAGCGGGAGACCTACCCCTGACAATGAGCAGTTCTTC

J gene: TRBJ2-1
CDR3 length: 13
clone size: -
D gene: -
V gene: TRBV27
CDR3 protein: CASSLQGPNEQFF
CDR3 DNA: TGTGCCAGCAGTTTACAGGGACCCAATGAGCAGTTCTTC

J gene: TRBJ2-7
CDR3 length: 15
clone size: -
D gene: TRBD2
V gene: TRBV6-5
CDR3 protein: CASSGDSGSSYEQYF
CDR3 DNA: TGTGCCAGCAGCGGAGATAGCGGGAGCTCCTACGAGCAGTACTTC

J gene: TRBJ1-1
CDR3 length: 15
clone size: once
D gene: -
V gene: TRBV5-1
CDR3 protein: CASRDTSLTYTEAFF
CDR3 DNA: TGCGCCAGCAGGGACACCTCTTTAACTTACACTGAAGCTTTCTTT

J gene: TRBJ2-3
CDR3 length: 15
clone size: once
D gene: -
V gene: TRBV7-9
CDR3 protein: CASSPEGYSTDTQYF
CDR3 DNA: TGTGCCAGCAGCCCCGAGGGCTATAGCACAGATACGCAGTATTTT

J gene: TRBJ1-1
CDR3 length: 15
clone size: -
D gene: -
V gene: TRBV5-6
CDR3 protein: CASSLVGISNTEAFF
CDR3 DNA: TGTGCCAGCAGCTTGGTAGGGATAAGTAACACTGAAGCTTTCTTT

J gene: TRBJ2-2
CDR3 length: 13
clone size: -
D gene: TRBD2
V gene: TRBV11-2
CDR3 protein: CASVLAGGGELFF
CDR3 DNA: TGTGCCAGCGTACTAGCGGGAGGTGGGGAGCTGTTTTTT

J gene: TRBJ2-7
CDR3 length: 18
clone size: -
D gene: TRBD2
V gene: TRBV3-1/TRBV3-2
CDR3 protein: CASSILGTSGIRSYEQYF
CDR3 DNA: TGTGCCAGCAGCATCCTTGGGACTAGCGGGATTCGGTCCTACGAGCAGTACTTC

J gene: TRBJ2-7
CDR3 length: 15
clone size: -
D gene: -
V gene: TRBV11-2
CDR3 protein: CASSDFGGNSYEQYF
CDR3 DNA: TGTGCCAGCAGCGACTTCGGGGGAAACTCCTACGAGCAGTACTTC

J gene: TRBJ2-3
CDR3 length: 14
clone size: -
D gene: -
V gene: TRBV10-2
CDR3 protein: CASSEYSPTDTQYF
CDR3 DNA: TGCGCCAGCAGTGAGTACAGTCCTACAGATACGCAGTATTTT